The source of this T cell receptor beta chain is a study of T cell changes during pregnancy in multiple sclerosis. V lost 4 bases to trimming and J lost 0 bases; unmatched junction nucleotides: 6. This CDR3 has 18 amino acids. CDR1 MGHRA and CDR2 YSYEKL come from the germline V gene. Sequencing used immunoSEQ multiplex PCR; TCRdb keeps in-frame clones, though not all of them. In the table there are tens of thousands of clones, more than 85% of which are singletons. The sample in question was peripheral blood, obtained after pregnancy. This chain connects TRBV4-1 to TRBJ2-3, with TRBD2 matching 14 bases. This sequence was found in a female donor in good health, enrolled as a control in a pregnancy study. The CDR3 DNA reads as TGCGCCAGCAGCCTCGGACTAGCGGGGGGCCCTAGCACAGATACGCAGTATTTT. Translation: CASSLGLAGGPSTDTQYF.